The 4 T cell receptor beta chains reported below all come from one sample, sequenced in a study of T-cell reconstitution after alpha-beta-depleted transplantation in children. The authors prepared the TCRbeta library with unique molecular identifiers. One entry per CDR3 protein results from TCRdb running MiXCR on the PCR reads. The table has roughly 500,000 distinct CDR3 sequences, roughly an eighth seen once. The material sequenced was PBMCs from the stem cell graft donor, taken from the stem cell graft. Receptors originate from a human donor who donated a stem cell graft to a child with combined immunodeficiency.

This clonotype was recorded many times. The V gene is TRBV12-3 or TRBV12-4, the J gene TRBJ2-1; D might be TRBD1 (6 bases). The CDR3 loop spans 14 amino acids. V shed 1 base and J shed 9 bases, with 13 bases lying between them. The CDR3 here is CASSLVHRDREQFF. The CDR3 DNA follows: TGTGCCAGCAGTTTAGTTCACAGGGATCGTGAGCAGTTCTTC.

As to this clonotype: Compared with germline, one end of the junction differs, possibly owing to a read error. This chain uses TRBV20-1 with TRBJ1-5, with a weak D call TRBD1 (6 bases). Germline V gene lookup returns CDR1 DFQATT and CDR2 SNEGSKA (reference sequence). The CDR3 is 14 amino acids. CDR3 residues: CSAGSLGGHQPQRF. The DNA for the CDR3 is TGCAGTGCCGGGTCTCTTGGGGGGCATCAGCCCCAGCGTTTT.

The rearrangement links TRBV6-5 to TRBJ2-1, with a weak D call TRBD1 (5 bases). Germline assignment: CDR1 MNHEY and CDR2 SVGAGI. The CDR3 runs 15 residues. The ends were cut back, 2 bases at V and 1 base at J, with 9 bases in the middle. DNA of the CDR3: TGTGCCAGCAGTTACAGCAGGGAATCCTACAATGAGCAGTTCTTC. This translates into CASSYSRESYNEQFF.

A note on this clonotype: A junction boundary mismatches the germline segment, possibly from a read error. V is TRBV28 and J is TRBJ2-3; no clear D gene. In germline, CDR1 is MDHEN, CDR2 SYDVKM. The CDR3 sequence is 16 residues long. The DNA for the CDR3 is TGTGCAAGCAGTTCACGGATTCATAGGTTGACAGATACGCAGTATTTT. Protein product: CASSSRIHRLTDTQYF.